This section outlines one TCR beta chain sequence together with its context. Its antigen is not known. Germline lookup yields CDR1 SQVTM and CDR2 ANQGSEA. The CDR3 spans 13 residues. The trim removed 7 bases at V and 1 base at J, leaving 4 bases unmatched. This sample was included in a study of regulatory dendritic cells for organ transplantation. About the research overall: Monocytes received vitamin D3 on days 0 and 4, IL-10 on day 4. Findings and caveats of the study: Memory CD8+ clonal expansion seemed more limited with regulatory than mature dendritic cells. Among resting subsets, memory CD8+ cells contained the most alloreactive clonotypes. Memory T cells were less diverse than naive, with memory CD8+ most oligoclonal.

The repertoire was sequenced with immunoSEQ multiplex PCR; TCRdb's copy has only in-frame clones and lacks some. The sample consists of 15,000 to 20,000 clones, roughly 80% of them appearing once. Sorted subsets were CFSE-labeled and cultured approximately 5 days with allogeneic dendritic cells. The sequenced material came from memory CD4+ T cells from blood cultured with regulatory dendritic cells. Subset noted: CD45RO+ memory T cells. The chain joins TRBV29-1 to TRBJ2-5; 9 bases match TRBD1. The origin of this receptor is a human donor in good health. The CDR3 protein is CSGHRGPQETQYF. The CDR3, as DNA: TGCAGCGGCCACAGGGGGCCCCAAGAGACCCAGTACTTC.